This TCR beta chain was identified during a study of blood T cell repertoires in COVID-19. Across the study: Donors in the United States, Italy and Spain gave samples during acute or convalescent COVID-19.

The ends were cut back, 1 base at V and 0 bases at J, with 9 bases in the middle. The CDR3 contains 15 residues. Germline lookup yields CDR1 MNHEY and CDR2 SVGAGI. Authors' data handling: Nucleated cell counts were estimated from reference gene primer amplification. The method was immunoSEQ multiplex PCR; TCRdb's version includes in-frame clones alone and lacks a portion of them. Clone size and the V and J calls come from that table; the DNA yielded D and trimming. The table includes tens of thousands of clones, around nine tenths detected once. Specimen: peripheral blood. This clonotype originated in a man aged 50 or older with acute or convalescent COVID-19. The V call is TRBV6-5, the J call TRBJ1-2; unclear D gene. In DNA form, the CDR3 reads TGTGCCAGCAGTTACTTGGGCACATCTAACTATGGCTACACCTTC. It yields the protein CASSYLGTSNYGYTF.